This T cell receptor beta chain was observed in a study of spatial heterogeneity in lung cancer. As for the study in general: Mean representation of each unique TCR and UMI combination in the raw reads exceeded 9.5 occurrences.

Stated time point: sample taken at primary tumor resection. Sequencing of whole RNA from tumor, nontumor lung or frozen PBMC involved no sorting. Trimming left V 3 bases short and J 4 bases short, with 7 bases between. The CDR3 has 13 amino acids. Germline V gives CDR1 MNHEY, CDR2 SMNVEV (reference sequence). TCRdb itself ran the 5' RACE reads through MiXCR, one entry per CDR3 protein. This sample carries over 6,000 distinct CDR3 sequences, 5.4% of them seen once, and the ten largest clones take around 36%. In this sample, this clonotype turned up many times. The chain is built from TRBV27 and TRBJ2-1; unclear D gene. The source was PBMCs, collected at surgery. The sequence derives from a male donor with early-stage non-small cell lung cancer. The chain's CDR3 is CASSFDQYNEQFF. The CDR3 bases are TGTGCCAGCAGTTTTGATCAGTACAATGAGCAGTTCTTC.